This record covers a single T cell receptor (beta chain). This CDR3 region has 14 residues. Trimming stripped 6 bases from V and 0 bases from J, with 11 bases between. Germline CDR1 is LNHDA and CDR2 is SQIVND (reference sequence). Libraries were prepared by immunoSEQ multiplex PCR; TCRdb keeps only in-frame clonotypes and omits some of them. The sample lists fewer than 1.6 million clones, roughly 98.5% occurring once. The data were taken from a study of shared clonotypes between healthy human individuals. Study as a whole: Three plates were used per donor for CD4 naive, three for CD4 memory, two for CD8 naive and one for CD8 memory.

Material: naive CD4+ T cells sorted from blood. Subset: CD45RA+ positively selected. This receptor was taken from a man aged 30-40 years in good health. The gene calls are TRBV19 and TRBJ1-2; no firm D call. The CDR3 spells CASREGFPNYGYTF. CDR3 DNA: TGTGCCAGTAGAGAGGGCTTTCCTAACTATGGCTACACCTTC.